This T cell receptor beta chain was sequenced in a study of multiple sclerosis patients with progressive multifocal leukoencephalopathy. Each PCR contained spiked synthetic TR CDR3 controls spanning every V-J pairing. Sequencing was performed with immunoSEQ multiplex PCR; in TCRdb, only in-frame clones are kept and a portion is missing. Of fewer than 40,000 clones in the sample, roughly 92% are singletons; the top ten hold less than 2%. V lost 1 base and J lost 9; bases outside the gene matches: 8. The CDR3 extends over 16 amino acids. Germline CDR1 reads SGHTA; CDR2 reads FQGTGA. Time point specified: before natalizumab initiation.

The sample was PBMCs. This clonotype was obtained from a man aged 30-40 years with multiple sclerosis. This sequence joins TRBV7-3 and TRBJ2-1; 11 nucleotides match TRBD2. This CDR3 reads CASSLSASGRRTEQFF. In DNA, the CDR3 is TGTGCCAGCAGCTTAAGTGCTAGCGGGAGGAGAACTGAGCAGTTCTTC.